This is a list of T cell receptor beta chains from one sample in a study of shared clonotypes between healthy human individuals. The assay was immunoSEQ multiplex PCR, and TCRdb's table has in-frame clones only and misses some. The data contain roughly 1,000,000 clones, 78% of them singletons. Sequenced sample: memory CD4+ T cells from PBMCs. The receptors stem from a man between 18 and 29 years old in good health. Some clones in this sample may be carry-over from other donors' samples. Both conserved end residues are part of each CDR3. The D gene is left open where the match is weak. Clone size, where shown, is once, few, many, or a class for clones that have expanded.

len	v_gene	d_gene	j_gene	abundance	CDR3aa	CDR3nt
15	TRBV27	.	TRBJ2-3	few	CASTARAPAEGTQYF	TGTGCCAGCACCGCCCGGGCTCCGGCGGAGGGTACGCAGTATTTT
15	TRBV18	TRBD1	TRBJ1-4	.	CASSRTTGTNEKLFF	TGTGCCAGCTCACGAACGACAGGGACTAATGAAAAACTGTTTTTT
17	TRBV7-9	.	TRBJ1-1	.	CASSLGLTYITGTEAFF	TGTGCCAGCAGCTTAGGATTAACCTACATTACGGGCACTGAAGCTTTCTTT
12	TRBV6-6	.	TRBJ1-3	.	CASSSIGNTIYF	TGTGCCAGCAGTTCTATCGGGAACACCATATATTTT
12	TRBV5-1	.	TRBJ2-5	once	CASSLALETQYF	TGCGCCAGCAGCTTGGCCTTAGAGACCCAGTACTTC
13	TRBV6-6	.	TRBJ1-1	.	CASSTQLNTEAFF	TGTGCCAGCAGCACACAGTTGAACACTGAAGCTTTCTTT
13	TRBV5-1	.	TRBJ1-1	.	CASSTLGGTEAFF	TGCGCCAGCAGTACCTTGGGGGGGACTGAAGCTTTCTTT
15	TRBV7-2	.	TRBJ1-2	.	CASSLSQGPFEGYTF	TGTGCCAGCAGCTTGTCGCAGGGGCCATTCGAAGGCTACACCTTC
15	TRBV5-5	.	TRBJ1-1	.	CASSPPRGMNTEAFF	TGTGCCAGCAGCCCTCCTAGGGGCATGAACACTGAAGCTTTCTTT
14	TRBV9	.	TRBJ2-2	.	CASSATPQTGELFF	TGTGCCAGCAGCGCTACACCCCAGACCGGGGAGCTGTTTTTT
15	TRBV2	.	TRBJ1-1	few	CASSLEGQTYTEAFF	TGTGCCAGCAGCCTTGAAGGACAGACTTACACTGAAGCTTTCTTT
16	TRBV5-6	.	TRBJ1-5	.	CASQMTMKQGLQPQHF	TGTGCCAGCCAGATGACTATGAAGCAGGGACTTCAGCCCCAGCATTTT
19	TRBV19	TRBD2	TRBJ2-1	few	CATSRVTSGTLSSYNEQFF	TGTGCCACCTCAAGGGTGACTAGCGGGACCTTGAGCTCCTACAATGAGCAGTTCTTC
15	TRBV28	.	TRBJ1-5	.	CASSGHGISNQPQHF	TGTGCCAGCAGTGGGCACGGGATTAGCAATCAGCCCCAGCATTTT
14	TRBV18	TRBD1	TRBJ2-1	.	CASSPGQGNDEQFF	TGTGCCAGCTCACCGGGACAGGGGAACGATGAGCAGTTCTTC
15	TRBV19	TRBD2	TRBJ2-2	.	CASRKIAGNTGELFF	TGTGCCAGTAGGAAAATAGCGGGGAACACCGGGGAGCTGTTTTTT